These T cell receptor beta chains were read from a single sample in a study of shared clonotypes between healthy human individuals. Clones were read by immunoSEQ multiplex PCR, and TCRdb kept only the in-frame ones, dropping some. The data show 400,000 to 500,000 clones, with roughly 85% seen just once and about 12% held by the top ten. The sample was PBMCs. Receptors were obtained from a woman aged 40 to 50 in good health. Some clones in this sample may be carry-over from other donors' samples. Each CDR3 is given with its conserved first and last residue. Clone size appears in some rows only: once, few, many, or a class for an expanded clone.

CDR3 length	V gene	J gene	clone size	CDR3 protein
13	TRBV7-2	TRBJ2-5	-	CASSLDREETQYF
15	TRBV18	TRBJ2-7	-	CASSRTRGESYEQYF
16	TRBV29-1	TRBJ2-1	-	CSVDRSGRRGFNEQFF
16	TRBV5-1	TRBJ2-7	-	CASSPPGSRGSYEQYF
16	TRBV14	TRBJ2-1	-	CASSHRVQSSYNEQFF
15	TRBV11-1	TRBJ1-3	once	CASSYTGRSGNTIYF
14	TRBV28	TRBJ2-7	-	CASSLPGTLDEQYF
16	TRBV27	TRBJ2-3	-	CASSLSADRGTDTQYF
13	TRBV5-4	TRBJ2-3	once	CASSRTSSDTQYF
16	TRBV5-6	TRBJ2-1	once	CASSLVRHSEYNEQFF
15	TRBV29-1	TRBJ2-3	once	CSVEETGLGPDTQYF
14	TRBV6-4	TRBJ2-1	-	CASSGGASNNEQFF
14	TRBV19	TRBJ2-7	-	CASSYRHLSYEQYF
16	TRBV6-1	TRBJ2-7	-	CASSGARGTANYEQYF
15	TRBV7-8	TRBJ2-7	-	CASSSSGTDLIEQYF
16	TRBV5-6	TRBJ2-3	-	CASSRDRGRITDTQYF
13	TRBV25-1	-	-	CASSGQGRYEQYF
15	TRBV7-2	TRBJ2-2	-	CASSGGTMSTGELFF
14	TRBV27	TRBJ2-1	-	CASSPGPGLNEQFF
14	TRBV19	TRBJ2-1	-	CASSFRGSYNEQFF
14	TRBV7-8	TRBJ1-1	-	CASQAPYENTEAFF
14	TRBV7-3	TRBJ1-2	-	CASSPGGAGYGYTF
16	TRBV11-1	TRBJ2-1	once	CASSPRESHSYNEQFF
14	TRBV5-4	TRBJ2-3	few	CASSFAGLTDTQYF
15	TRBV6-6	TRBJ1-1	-	CASSYSFKGDTEAFF
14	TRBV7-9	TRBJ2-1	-	CASSLTSSYNEQFF
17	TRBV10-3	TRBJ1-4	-	CAISESPPGTANEKLFF
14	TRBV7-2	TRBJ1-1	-	CASSYRQGLTEAFF
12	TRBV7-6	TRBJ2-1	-	CASSPALGEQFF
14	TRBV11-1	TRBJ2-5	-	CASSRGYGQETQYF
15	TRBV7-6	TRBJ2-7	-	CASSLGFGGVDEQYF
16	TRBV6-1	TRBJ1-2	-	CASSELPGQENYGYTF
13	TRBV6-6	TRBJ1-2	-	CASIQGNSYGYTF
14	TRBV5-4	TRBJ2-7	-	CASSFKTEGYEQYF
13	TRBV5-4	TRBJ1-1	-	CASSLRGVSQAFF
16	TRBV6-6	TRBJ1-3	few	CASSTPTGFSGNTIYF
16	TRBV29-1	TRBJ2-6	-	CSVSRDIDSGANVLTF
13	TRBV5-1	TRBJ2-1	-	CASSTRRDNEQFF
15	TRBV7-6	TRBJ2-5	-	CASSTGPPTQETQYF
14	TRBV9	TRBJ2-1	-	CASSRLADNNEQFF
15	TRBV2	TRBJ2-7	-	CASRKTASGSYEQYF
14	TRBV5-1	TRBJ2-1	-	CASSLVASGGEQFF
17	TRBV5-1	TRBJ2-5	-	CASSRGQATELQETQYF
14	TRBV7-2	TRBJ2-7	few	CASRPSGRLYEQYF
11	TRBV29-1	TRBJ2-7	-	CSVVQGSWQYF